This T cell receptor (beta chain) is from a study of blood T cell repertoires in COVID-19. About the research overall: Sources were T cells, B-cell-depleted T cells, or PBMCs; the material itself was cDNA or gDNA.

V lost 3 bases, J lost 0 bases, and 12 bases lay in between. Germline CDR1 and CDR2: MDHEN and SYDVKM. This CDR3 is 15 amino acids long. As processed by the authors: How many nucleated cells were present was estimated from reference gene primer amplification. Assay: immunoSEQ multiplex PCR; the TCRdb copy retains only in-frame clones and omits some. V, J and clone size reflect that table, while D and trimming were determined from the DNA. Found here are 300,000 to 400,000 clones, approximately 88% of them singletons; the top ten hold 5%. This clone came up once. Donors of Cohort 3 who recovered were those that had two negative PCRs, clearance, or symptom resolution.

The sequencing sample was made of PBMCs or T cells enriched from blood (not recorded which). This TCR was sampled from a man aged 25 to 45 who had recovered from COVID-19. The chain links TRBV28 to TRBJ2-7; possibly TRBD1 for D (6 bases). DNA for the CDR3: TGTGCCAGCAGTTTGGTAGGGGGTTTCTCCTACGAGCAGTACTTC. It is translated as CASSLVGGFSYEQYF.